This T cell receptor (beta chain) stems from a study of cytomegalovirus exposure and HLA in healthy donors. Regarding the study as a whole: The authors later found HLA-associated TCR beta chains more clonally expanded than equally common others. Most observed TCR sequences were rare, whereas some public TCRs were detected in many donors.

A remark on this clone: Its antigen is undetermined.

CDR3 length: 15 residues. The germline gives CDR1 SGHRS, CDR2 YFSETQ. V was clipped by 0 bases and J by 0 bases, with 7 bases between them. The primer mix had 60 Vbeta and 13 Jbeta primers. TCRdb keeps only in-frame clones here, not all; method: immunoSEQ multiplex PCR. The profile shows roughly 100,000 clones, around three quarters of them singletons. The clonotype comes from a woman aged 50 to 60 in good health and CMV-seropositive. The chain carries TRBV5-1 and TRBJ1-3; D remains ambiguous. The specimen sequenced was PBMCs. The CDR3 DNA reads as TGCGCCAGCAGCTTGGATGGGAGCTCTGGAAACACCATATATTTT. It is translated as CASSLDGSSGNTIYF.